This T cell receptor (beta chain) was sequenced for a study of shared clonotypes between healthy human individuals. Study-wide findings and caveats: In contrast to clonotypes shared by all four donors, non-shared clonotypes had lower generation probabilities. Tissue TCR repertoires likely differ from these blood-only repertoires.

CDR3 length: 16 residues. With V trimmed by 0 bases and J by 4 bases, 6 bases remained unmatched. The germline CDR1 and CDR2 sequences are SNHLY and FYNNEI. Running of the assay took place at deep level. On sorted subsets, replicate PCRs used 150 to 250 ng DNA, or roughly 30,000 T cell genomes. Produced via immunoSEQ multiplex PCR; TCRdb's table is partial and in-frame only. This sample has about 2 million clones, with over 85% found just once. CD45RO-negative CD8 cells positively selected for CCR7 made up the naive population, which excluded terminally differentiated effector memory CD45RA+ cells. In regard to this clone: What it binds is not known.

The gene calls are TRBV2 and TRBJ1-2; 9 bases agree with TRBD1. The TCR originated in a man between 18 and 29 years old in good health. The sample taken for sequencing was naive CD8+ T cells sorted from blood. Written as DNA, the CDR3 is TGTGCCAGCAGTGAAGCGCCGGGACAGGGTGGCTATGGCTACACCTTC. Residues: CASSEAPGQGGYGYTF.